These T cell receptor beta chains were read from a single sample in a study of cytomegalovirus exposure and HLA in healthy donors. Sequenced by immunoSEQ multiplex PCR; TCRdb stores in-frame clones only, minus some. The sample contains about 120,000 clones, roughly three fifths of which appear only once. The sample comprised PBMCs. These receptor sequences come from a middle-aged woman in good health and CMV-seropositive. Both conserved end residues are part of each CDR3. The D gene is left open where the match is weak. Part of the rows lack a size; the others show once, few, many or a class for expanded clones.

d_call: TRBD1
v_call: TRBV7-6
clone_size: .
j_call: TRBJ2-7
cdr3_aa: CASSTNQGARYEQYF
cdr3_nt: TGTGCCAGCAGCACGAACCAGGGGGCGCGCTACGAGCAGTACTTC

d_call: .
v_call: TRBV2
clone_size: .
j_call: TRBJ2-3
cdr3_aa: CASSTSRDTDTQYF
cdr3_nt: TGTGCCAGCAGCACTAGTCGGGACACAGATACGCAGTATTTT

d_call: TRBD1
v_call: TRBV28
clone_size: .
j_call: TRBJ1-5
cdr3_aa: CASRGTGNQPQHF
cdr3_nt: TGTGCCAGCAGAGGGACAGGGAATCAGCCCCAGCATTTT

d_call: .
v_call: TRBV5-4
clone_size: .
j_call: TRBJ2-7
cdr3_aa: CASGLESGRMSDEQYF
cdr3_nt: TGTGCCAGCGGCTTGGAGTCCGGGAGAATGTCGGACGAGCAGTACTTC

d_call: TRBD1
v_call: TRBV2
clone_size: .
j_call: TRBJ1-1
cdr3_aa: CASRTYRGRTEAFF
cdr3_nt: TGTGCCAGCAGGACATACAGGGGCCGGACTGAAGCTTTCTTT

d_call: TRBD2
v_call: TRBV7-3
clone_size: .
j_call: TRBJ2-1
cdr3_aa: CASSFYPGLAVKESYNEQFF
cdr3_nt: TGTGCCAGCAGCTTCTATCCGGGACTAGCGGTTAAAGAATCCTACAATGAGCAGTTCTTC

d_call: .
v_call: TRBV30
clone_size: .
j_call: TRBJ2-1
cdr3_aa: CAWSVPRVGRNYNEQFF
cdr3_nt: TGTGCCTGGAGTGTACCCCGGGTAGGGAGGAATTACAATGAGCAGTTCTTC

d_call: .
v_call: TRBV5-5
clone_size: .
j_call: TRBJ2-1
cdr3_aa: CASGQHNEQFF
cdr3_nt: TGTGCCAGCGGGCAGCACAATGAGCAGTTCTTC

d_call: TRBD2
v_call: TRBV4-2
clone_size: .
j_call: TRBJ2-1
cdr3_aa: CASSQVGGLAGENEQFF
cdr3_nt: TGTGCCAGCAGCCAAGTGGGAGGACTAGCGGGAGAAAATGAGCAGTTCTTC

d_call: TRBD1
v_call: TRBV7-9
clone_size: once
j_call: TRBJ1-1
cdr3_aa: CSSSLEGGAGGRVEAFF
cdr3_nt: TGTTCCAGCAGCTTAGAGGGAGGGGCAGGGGGCAGGGTTGAAGCTTTCTTT

d_call: .
v_call: TRBV5-1
clone_size: .
j_call: TRBJ2-7
cdr3_aa: CASSYLRQVSYEQYF
cdr3_nt: TGCGCCAGCAGCTACTTGCGCCAAGTCTCCTACGAGCAGTACTTC

d_call: TRBD2
v_call: TRBV7-2
clone_size: .
j_call: TRBJ2-7
cdr3_aa: CASRRTSGSGEQYF
cdr3_nt: TGTGCCAGCAGGAGGACTAGCGGGAGCGGGGAGCAGTACTTC

d_call: .
v_call: TRBV5-4
clone_size: .
j_call: TRBJ1-6
cdr3_aa: CASSPGLNSNSPLHF
cdr3_nt: TGTGCCAGCAGCCCCGGACTGAACTCTAATTCACCCCTCCACTTT

d_call: .
v_call: TRBV9
clone_size: .
j_call: TRBJ2-1
cdr3_aa: CASSVVSTLYNEQFF
cdr3_nt: TGTGCCAGCAGCGTAGTCTCTACCCTCTACAATGAGCAGTTCTTC

d_call: TRBD2
v_call: TRBV25-1
clone_size: few
j_call: TRBJ2-3
cdr3_aa: CASSTTGGRADWTDTQYF
cdr3_nt: TGTGCCAGCAGTACCACGGGCGGGAGGGCCGATTGGACAGATACGCAGTATTTT

d_call: TRBD1
v_call: TRBV28
clone_size: .
j_call: TRBJ1-3
cdr3_aa: CASSDRVGNTIYF
cdr3_nt: TGTGCCAGCAGTGACAGGGTTGGAAACACCATATATTTT

d_call: .
v_call: TRBV4-1
clone_size: .
j_call: TRBJ2-7
cdr3_aa: CASSQVWGGAYEQYF
cdr3_nt: TGCGCCAGCAGCCAAGTCTGGGGAGGAGCCTACGAGCAGTACTTC

d_call: TRBD1
v_call: TRBV7-2
clone_size: .
j_call: TRBJ2-1
cdr3_aa: CASSFVGTGGSEQFF
cdr3_nt: TGTGCCAGCAGCTTCGTCGGGACAGGGGGATCTGAGCAGTTCTTC

d_call: .
v_call: TRBV30
clone_size: .
j_call: TRBJ1-1
cdr3_aa: CAWSATVAEAFF
cdr3_nt: TGTGCCTGGAGTGCCACAGTCGCTGAAGCTTTCTTT

d_call: .
v_call: TRBV7-9
clone_size: .
j_call: TRBJ2-7
cdr3_aa: CASSLGQDPSYEQYF
cdr3_nt: TGTGCCAGCAGCTTAGGACAGGACCCCTCCTACGAGCAGTACTTC

d_call: TRBD2
v_call: TRBV4-3
clone_size: .
j_call: TRBJ2-7
cdr3_aa: CASSQLLAGEGGEQYF
cdr3_nt: TGCGCCAGCAGCCAGCTACTAGCGGGAGAAGGTGGCGAGCAGTACTTC

d_call: .
v_call: TRBV7-2
clone_size: .
j_call: TRBJ2-1
cdr3_aa: CASSLTSSQEQFF
cdr3_nt: TGTGCCAGCAGCTTAACATCCTCCCAGGAGCAGTTCTTC

d_call: .
v_call: TRBV19
clone_size: once
j_call: TRBJ1-1
cdr3_aa: CASSLSELNTEAFF
cdr3_nt: TGTGCCAGTAGTCTAAGTGAGTTGAACACTGAAGCTTTCTTT

d_call: TRBD1
v_call: TRBV28
clone_size: .
j_call: TRBJ1-3
cdr3_aa: CASRAGQGSGNTIYF
cdr3_nt: TGTGCCAGCAGGGCCGGACAGGGCTCTGGAAACACCATATATTTT

d_call: .
v_call: TRBV5-6
clone_size: .
j_call: TRBJ2-1
cdr3_aa: CASSRPGIYNEQFF
cdr3_nt: TGTGCCAGCAGCCGCCCAGGGATATACAATGAGCAGTTCTTC

d_call: TRBD1
v_call: TRBV5-1
clone_size: .
j_call: TRBJ2-7
cdr3_aa: CASRVGTVAYEQYF
cdr3_nt: TGCGCCAGCAGGGTCGGGACAGTAGCCTACGAGCAGTACTTC

d_call: .
v_call: TRBV5-1
clone_size: .
j_call: TRBJ2-5
cdr3_aa: CASSLAEDSQETQYF
cdr3_nt: TGCGCCAGCAGCTTGGCCGAGGACAGCCAAGAGACCCAGTACTTC

d_call: .
v_call: TRBV28
clone_size: .
j_call: TRBJ2-7
cdr3_aa: CASSFVTEREQYF
cdr3_nt: TGTGCCAGCAGTTTCGTCACCGAGCGCGAGCAGTACTTC

d_call: TRBD2
v_call: TRBV7-9
clone_size: few
j_call: TRBJ2-3
cdr3_aa: CASSLGKLAGGTDTQYF
cdr3_nt: TGTGCCAGCAGCTTAGGGAAACTAGCGGGAGGCACAGATACGCAGTATTTT

d_call: TRBD1
v_call: TRBV7-8
clone_size: .
j_call: TRBJ2-3
cdr3_aa: CASSPLRGQGWGTQYF
cdr3_nt: TGTGCCAGCAGCCCTCTGAGGGGACAGGGCTGGGGTACGCAGTATTTT

d_call: TRBD1
v_call: TRBV7-3
clone_size: .
j_call: TRBJ2-1
cdr3_aa: CASSLGQGGNNEQFF
cdr3_nt: TGTGCCAGCAGCCTTGGACAGGGTGGCAACAATGAGCAGTTCTTC

d_call: .
v_call: TRBV6-5
clone_size: few
j_call: TRBJ2-3
cdr3_aa: CASSPSLASTDTQYF
cdr3_nt: TGTGCCAGCAGCCCCAGTCTAGCGAGCACAGATACGCAGTATTTT

d_call: .
v_call: TRBV4-2
clone_size: .
j_call: TRBJ1-2
cdr3_aa: CASSQGIILGPDGYTF
cdr3_nt: TGTGCCAGCAGCCAAGGAATCATCTTGGGGCCGGATGGCTACACCTTC

d_call: .
v_call: TRBV28
clone_size: once
j_call: TRBJ2-7
cdr3_aa: CASKRQGGIYEQYF
cdr3_nt: TGTGCCAGCAAAAGACAGGGAGGAATATACGAGCAGTACTTC

d_call: TRBD1
v_call: TRBV7-6
clone_size: .
j_call: TRBJ1-4
cdr3_aa: CASRRTGEKLFF
cdr3_nt: TGTGCCAGCAGACGGACAGGGGAAAAACTGTTTTTT

d_call: .
v_call: TRBV7-7
clone_size: .
j_call: TRBJ2-5
cdr3_aa: CVSSLGRRQETQYF
cdr3_nt: TGTGTTAGCAGCTTAGGGAGGAGACAAGAGACCCAGTACTTC

d_call: .
v_call: TRBV28
clone_size: .
j_call: TRBJ1-3
cdr3_aa: CASSPSSGSGNTIYF
cdr3_nt: TGTGCCAGCAGCCCCTCTTCGGGCTCTGGAAACACCATATATTTT

d_call: TRBD2
v_call: TRBV11-2
clone_size: .
j_call: TRBJ2-1
cdr3_aa: CASSTRPAGVYNEQFF
cdr3_nt: TGTGCCAGCAGCACGCGGCCAGCGGGAGTTTACAATGAGCAGTTCTTC

d_call: .
v_call: TRBV5-1
clone_size: .
j_call: TRBJ1-3
cdr3_aa: CASSLDGDSGNTIYF
cdr3_nt: TGCGCCAGCAGCTTGGATGGAGACTCTGGAAACACCATATATTTT

d_call: .
v_call: TRBV4-1
clone_size: .
j_call: TRBJ1-3
cdr3_aa: CASSPGFGNTIYF
cdr3_nt: TGCGCCAGCAGCCCAGGGTTTGGAAACACCATATATTTT

d_call: .
v_call: TRBV7-9
clone_size: .
j_call: TRBJ1-1
cdr3_aa: CASSLGGDTEAFF
cdr3_nt: TGTGCCAGCAGCTTGGGGGGTGACACTGAAGCTTTCTTT

d_call: TRBD2
v_call: TRBV4-2
clone_size: .
j_call: TRBJ2-3
cdr3_aa: CASSQEPGLAETSTDTQYF
cdr3_nt: TGTGCCAGCAGCCAAGAACCGGGACTAGCGGAGACTAGCACAGATACGCAGTATTTT

d_call: TRBD2
v_call: TRBV4-3
clone_size: .
j_call: TRBJ2-7
cdr3_aa: CASSQGFEGLATYEQYF
cdr3_nt: TGCGCCAGCAGCCAAGGGTTCGAGGGACTAGCTACCTACGAGCAGTACTTC

d_call: TRBD2
v_call: TRBV6-6
clone_size: .
j_call: TRBJ2-7
cdr3_aa: CASRTGTGGLYEQYF
cdr3_nt: TGTGCCAGCAGGACCGGGACGGGAGGGTTATACGAGCAGTACTTC

d_call: TRBD1
v_call: TRBV4-3
clone_size: .
j_call: TRBJ1-3
cdr3_aa: CASSQIGDRAGNTIYF
cdr3_nt: TGCGCCAGCAGCCAGATAGGGGACAGGGCTGGAAACACCATATATTTT

d_call: TRBD1
v_call: TRBV6-5
clone_size: .
j_call: TRBJ1-1
cdr3_aa: CASSYSSGTENTEAFF
cdr3_nt: TGTGCCAGCAGTTACTCCTCCGGGACAGAGAACACTGAAGCTTTCTTT

d_call: TRBD1
v_call: TRBV2
clone_size: .
j_call: TRBJ1-5
cdr3_aa: CASRKSTGYSNQPQHF
cdr3_nt: TGTGCCAGCAGGAAATCGACAGGGTATAGCAATCAGCCCCAGCATTTT

d_call: .
v_call: TRBV5-1
clone_size: once
j_call: TRBJ2-7
cdr3_aa: CASSVGGRTAEQYF
cdr3_nt: TGCGCCAGCAGCGTGGGGGGAAGGACAGCCGAGCAGTACTTC

d_call: .
v_call: TRBV7-3
clone_size: .
j_call: TRBJ2-3
cdr3_aa: CASSLEGTSTDTQYF
cdr3_nt: TGTGCCAGCAGCTTAGAGGGGACTAGCACAGATACGCAGTATTTT

d_call: .
v_call: TRBV7-9
clone_size: .
j_call: TRBJ2-7
cdr3_aa: CASSLDYDEQYF
cdr3_nt: TGTGCCAGCAGCTTAGACTACGACGAGCAGTACTTC

d_call: TRBD2
v_call: TRBV11-3
clone_size: .
j_call: TRBJ2-1
cdr3_aa: CASSSSGTGNNEQFF
cdr3_nt: TGTGCCAGCAGCTCTAGCGGGACCGGCAACAATGAGCAGTTCTTC

d_call: .
v_call: TRBV20-1
clone_size: .
j_call: TRBJ2-5
cdr3_aa: CSVSFRETQYF
cdr3_nt: TGCAGTGTATCCTTCCGGGAGACCCAGTACTTC

d_call: .
v_call: TRBV6-6
clone_size: .
j_call: TRBJ1-5
cdr3_aa: CASSYSTSAEKHF
cdr3_nt: TGTGCCAGCAGTTACTCAACAAGTGCCGAAAAACATTTT

d_call: .
v_call: TRBV10-3
clone_size: .
j_call: TRBJ2-4
cdr3_aa: CAISENSHILAAKNIQYF
cdr3_nt: TGTGCCATCAGTGAGAACTCCCATATACTAGCAGCCAAAAACATTCAGTACTTC

d_call: TRBD1
v_call: TRBV27
clone_size: .
j_call: TRBJ1-4
cdr3_aa: CASRSTGERNEKLFF
cdr3_nt: TGTGCCAGCAGGTCGACAGGGGAGCGTAATGAAAAACTGTTTTTT

d_call: .
v_call: TRBV19
clone_size: .
j_call: TRBJ1-3
cdr3_aa: CASSNGASGNTIYF
cdr3_nt: TGTGCCAGTAGTAACGGAGCCTCTGGAAACACCATATATTTT

d_call: TRBD1
v_call: TRBV7-8
clone_size: .
j_call: TRBJ2-3
cdr3_aa: CASSLWTGGGADTQYF
cdr3_nt: TGTGCCAGCAGCCTGTGGACAGGGGGAGGCGCGGATACGCAGTATTTT

d_call: .
v_call: TRBV4-1
clone_size: few
j_call: TRBJ1-2
cdr3_aa: CASSQVWSGSYGYTF
cdr3_nt: TGCGCCAGCAGCCAAGTTTGGTCTGGGAGCTATGGCTACACCTTC

d_call: .
v_call: TRBV13
clone_size: .
j_call: TRBJ1-1
cdr3_aa: CASSSRGGVFGAEAFF
cdr3_nt: TGTGCCAGCAGCTCAAGGGGGGGTGTGTTCGGGGCTGAAGCTTTCTTT

d_call: .
v_call: TRBV27
clone_size: .
j_call: TRBJ2-3
cdr3_aa: CASSPRDFAARGTQYF
cdr3_nt: TGTGCCAGCAGTCCCAGGGACTTCGCCGCCCGGGGTACGCAGTATTTT